These 13 T cell receptor beta chains share one sample of origin, sequenced in a study of blood T cell repertoires in COVID-19. The repertoire was sequenced with immunoSEQ multiplex PCR; TCRdb's copy has only in-frame clones and lacks some. The repertoire consists of fewer than 400,000 clones, with over 75% occurring once and the leading ten covering around 2.1%. The sequenced sample was PBMCs or T cells enriched from blood (not recorded which). Receptor source: a man in his thirties or forties who had recovered from COVID-19.

The rearrangement uses TRBV6-5 and TRBJ1-2; 8 bases fit TRBD1. There are 15 residues in the CDR3. Looked up from germline, CDR1 is MNHEY and CDR2 is SVGAGI. Losses at the gene ends were 5 bases for V and 5 bases for J; bases not matched to a gene: 10. CDR3 region: CASSKDRERLYGYTF. DNA of the CDR3: TGTGCCAGCAGTAAGGACAGGGAGCGCCTATATGGCTACACCTTC.

This clone was counted only a few times. The chain uses TRBV4-2 and TRBJ1-5; D is unresolved. The V gene lost 6 bases and the J gene lost 5 bases, with 8 bases spanning the gap. This CDR3 comprises 12 residues. The V gene's germline CDR1 is LGHNA and CDR2 YNFKEQ. The CDR3 spells CASRNQDQPQHF. The CDR3 region has the DNA TGTGCCAGCAGGAACCAGGATCAGCCCCAGCATTTT.

The gene calls are TRBV19 and TRBJ2-1, with 12 bases that match TRBD2. There are 17 residues in the CDR3. The V and J ends lost 9 bases and 5 bases, in that order; junction bases with no gene match: 14. CDR1 and CDR2 from the germline V gene are LNHDA and SQIVND (reference sequence). The CDR3 sequence: CASTSKRRLAGDNEQFF. CDR3 DNA: TGTGCCAGCACATCGAAGAGAAGACTAGCGGGGGACAATGAGCAGTTCTTC. Based on the CDR3 plus reference TRBV19 and TRBJ2-1, the full variable domain is DGGITQSPKYLFRKEGQNVTLSCEQNLNHDAMYWYRQDPGQGLRLIYYSQIVNDFQKGDIAEGYSVSREKKESFPLTVTSAQKNPTAFYLCASTSKRRLAGDNEQFFGPGTRLTVL.

This clone has just one count. The chain recombines TRBV7-2 with TRBJ2-1; 8 bases fit TRBD1. After removal of 5 bases from V and 10 bases from J, the junction contained 7 bases not matched to a gene. CDR1 and CDR2 (germline): SGHTA, FQGNSA. CDR3 size: 13 residues. CDR3 in amino acids: CASSPSGDREQFF. The CDR3 nucleotides read TGTGCCAGCAGCCCTTCGGGGGACAGGGAGCAGTTCTTC.

This clone was observed a few times. The chain employs TRBV19 and TRBJ1-6; D may be TRBD1 (5 bases). V lost 3 bases and J 0 bases, leaving 18 bases between the germline ends. Per the germline V gene, CDR1 is LNHDA and CDR2 is SQIVND (reference sequence). The CDR3 spans 19 residues. The CDR3 region has the DNA TGTGCCAGTAGTATTGAAGGTCGGCGGGGGAGCTCCTATAATTCACCCCTCCACTTT. Protein: CASSIEGRRGSSYNSPLHF.

The sample holds a few counts of this clone. The chain carries TRBV9 and TRBJ1-2; unclear D gene. The CDR3 has 15 amino acids. Trimming shortened V by 1 base and J by 4 bases, and 14 bases separated the two germline ends. Germline CDR1 and CDR2: SGDLS and YYNGEE. The CDR3 sequence is CASSVSHSPSYGYTF. DNA of the CDR3: TGTGCCAGCAGCGTATCCCACAGCCCCTCCTATGGCTACACCTTC.

V usage is TRBV12-5 and J usage is TRBJ2-5, with D uncertain. This CDR3 spans 12 amino acids. Germline V gene lookup returns CDR1 LGHNT and CDR2 FRNRAP. Trimming shortened V by 2 bases and J by 3 bases, and 4 bases separated the two germline ends. The CDR3: CASGLQEETQYF. CDR3 sequence (DNA): TGTGCTAGTGGTTTGCAGGAAGAGACCCAGTACTTC. The complete variable domain, with remaining parts taken from reference TRBV12-5 and TRBJ2-5, reads DARVTQTPRHKVTEMGQEVTMRCQPILGHNTVFWYRQTMMQGLELLAYFRNRAPLDDSGMPKDRFSAEMPDATLATLKIQPSEPRDSAVYFCASGLQEETQYFGPGTRLLVL.

This sequence joins TRBV29-1 and TRBJ2-7, with D possibly matching TRBD1 (5 bases). The CDR3 sequence is 12 residues long. From germline, CDR1 is SQVTM and CDR2 ANQGSEA. Trimming stripped 4 bases from V and 5 bases from J, with 12 bases between. Here the CDR3 DNA reads TGCAGCGTTGGGCAGGGCTGGGACGAGCAGTACTTC. Translated: CSVGQGWDEQYF.

V gene TRBV15 combines with J gene TRBJ1-1; D is unclear. Germline CDR1 is LNHNV and CDR2 is YYDKDF (reference sequence). V lost 0 bases to trimming and J lost 1 base, with 3 bases between them. The CDR3 runs to 13 residues. CDR3 sequence: CATSREQNTEAFF. The CDR3 nucleotides read TGTGCCACCAGCAGAGAACAGAACACTGAAGCTTTCTTT.

About this clone itself: Given a much more abundant clone one base away, this may be a read error. DNA for the CDR3: TGTGCCAGCAGCCTTGCAGGAGATACGCAGTATTTT. Protein sequence: CASSLAGDTQYF. The chain employs TRBV3-1 (or the pseudogene TRBV3-2) and TRBJ2-3; D is uncertain. Germline values: CDR1 LGHDT, CDR2 YNNKEL (reference sequence). The V end was cut by 4 bases, the J end by 5 bases, with 7 bases between. This CDR3 is built from 12 residues.

The rearrangement links TRBV30 to TRBJ1-5, with D unresolved. V was pared by 1 base and J by 0 bases, with 7 bases between. Per the germline V gene, CDR1 is GTSNPN and CDR2 is SVGIG (reference sequence). This CDR3 has 14 amino acids. CDR3 sequence reads: CAWSALYSNQPQHF. The CDR3 DNA follows: TGTGCCTGGAGTGCCCTGTATAGCAATCAGCCCCAGCATTTT.

The rearrangement uses TRBV10-3 and TRBJ1-2; D is ambiguous. V was pared by 11 bases and J by 4 bases, with 17 bases between. Germline V lookup: CDR1 ENHRY, CDR2 SYGVKD. CDR3 length: 13 amino acids. As DNA, the CDR3 is TGTGCCGCAGCCCCTGAGGCGTCCTATGGCTACACCTTC. Translating gives CAAAPEASYGYTF.

The chain couples TRBV10-2 to TRBJ1-1; D is possibly TRBD1 (6 bases). This CDR3 contains 13 residues. V lost 6 bases to trimming and J lost 0 bases, with 8 bases between them. CDR1 is WSHSY and CDR2 is SAAADI in the germline V gene. CDR3 protein: CASRGQMNTEAFF. CDR3 sequence (DNA): TGCGCCAGCAGAGGACAGATGAACACTGAAGCTTTCTTT.